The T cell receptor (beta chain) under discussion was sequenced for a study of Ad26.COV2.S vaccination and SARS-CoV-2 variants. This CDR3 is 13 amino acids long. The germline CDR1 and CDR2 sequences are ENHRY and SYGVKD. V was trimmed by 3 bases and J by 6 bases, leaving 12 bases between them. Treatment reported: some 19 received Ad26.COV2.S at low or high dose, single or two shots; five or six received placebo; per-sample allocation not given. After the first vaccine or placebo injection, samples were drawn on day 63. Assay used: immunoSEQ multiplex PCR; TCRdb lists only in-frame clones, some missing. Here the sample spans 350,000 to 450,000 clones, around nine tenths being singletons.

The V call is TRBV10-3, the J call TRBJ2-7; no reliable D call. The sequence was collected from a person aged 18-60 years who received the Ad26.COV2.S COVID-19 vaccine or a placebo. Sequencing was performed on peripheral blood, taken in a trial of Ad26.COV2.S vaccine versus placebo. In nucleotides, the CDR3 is TGTGCCATCAGTGACGGGCGAGGTGGCGAGCAGTACTTC. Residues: CAISDGRGGEQYF.